This T cell receptor (beta chain) was observed in a study of T-cell reconstitution after alpha-beta-depleted transplantation in children (dated by TCRdb to 2016 to 2018). The study in broad terms: T-cell immune reconstitution after TCRalphabeta/CD19-depleted allogeneic hematopoietic cell transplantation in children was quantitatively tracked in the study by means of TCR repertoire profiling. Summary of the overall study and its limitations: About two months after transplant, the apparently early recovery of alphabetaT-cell counts reportedly depended on just several hundred clones that had expanded rapidly and came from non-depleted graft cells. In some patients, the high TCRbeta diversity seen at day 60 was put down to recipient T cells and intrathymic progenitors that had survived conditioning. Over subsequent months, a decline in hyperexpanded clone frequencies was noted, and after one year, T-cell counts and TCRbeta diversity were mostly ascribed to newly produced T cells.

From the cysteine up to the phenylalanine, the CDR3 has a length of 16 residues. The retained sequence is limited to the CDR3, 48 bases, with the frame set at the first base. Germline trimming amounts to 3 bases on V and 1 base on J, with 8 as the count of junction bases outside the gene matches. According to the germline V gene, CDR1 reads ENHRY and CDR2 reads SYGVKD. This clonotype appeared many times. Its antigen is still unknown. Base qualities are not at hand, and no much larger clone is one base apart. Library generation was performed with PCR. The reads were generated on an Illumina HiSeq 2500. TCR library preparation used molecular barcoding, with unique molecular identifiers applied to normalize quantification of the TCRbeta repertoire. TCRdb passed the public sequencing reads through fastp at Q25 and MiXCR, retaining productive beta sequences. Rows with a matching CDR3 protein are joined into one entry that keeps the most common DNA and genes. Counted in this sample were around 200,000 distinct CDR3 sequences; 8.4% of them appeared once. In total, the top ten clones hold less than 40% of the sample.

The treatment or condition label on this specimen signifies: allogeneic hematopoietic cell transplantation with graft depleted of TCRalphabeta T cells and CD19 B cells. TCRalphabeta/CD19-depleted allogeneic hematopoietic cell grafts were given to the transplant recipients, all of whom were children. The source material was PBMCs, mostly from graft donor cells, sampled 360 days after TCRalphabeta/CD19-depleted stem cell transplant. Here the chain combines TRBV10-3 and TRBJ2-7, and 8 junction bases match TRBD2. This TCR came from a male patient between 2 and 15 years old who had a stem cell transplant for acute myeloid leukemia, so the T cells may come from the graft donor. CDR3 reads: CAISDPSGRGSYEQYF. At the DNA level, the sequence is TGTGCCATCAGTGACCCGAGCGGGAGAGGGTCCTACGAGCAGTACTTC.